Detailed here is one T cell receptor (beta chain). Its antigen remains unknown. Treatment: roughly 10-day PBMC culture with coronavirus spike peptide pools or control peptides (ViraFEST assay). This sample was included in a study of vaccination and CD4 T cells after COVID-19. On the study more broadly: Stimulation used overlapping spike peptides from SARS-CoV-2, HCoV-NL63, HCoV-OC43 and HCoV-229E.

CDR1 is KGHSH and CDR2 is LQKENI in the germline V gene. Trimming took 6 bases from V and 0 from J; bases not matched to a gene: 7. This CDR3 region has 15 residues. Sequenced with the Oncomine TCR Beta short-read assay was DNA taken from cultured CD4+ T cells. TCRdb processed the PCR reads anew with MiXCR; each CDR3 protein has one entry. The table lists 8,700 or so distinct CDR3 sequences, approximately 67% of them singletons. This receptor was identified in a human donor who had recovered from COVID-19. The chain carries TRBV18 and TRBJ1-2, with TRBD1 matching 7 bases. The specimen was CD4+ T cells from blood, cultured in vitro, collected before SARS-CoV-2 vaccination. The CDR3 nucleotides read TGTGCCAGCTCCCTCACAGGGGTAGCTAACTATGGCTACACCTTC. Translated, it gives CASSLTGVANYGYTF. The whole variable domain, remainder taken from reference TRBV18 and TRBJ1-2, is NAGVMQNPRHLVRRRGQEARLRCSPMKGHSHVYWYRQLPEEGLKFMVYLQKENIIDESGMPKERFSAEFPKEGPSILRIQQVVRGDSAAYFCASSLTGVANYGYTFGSGTRLTVV.